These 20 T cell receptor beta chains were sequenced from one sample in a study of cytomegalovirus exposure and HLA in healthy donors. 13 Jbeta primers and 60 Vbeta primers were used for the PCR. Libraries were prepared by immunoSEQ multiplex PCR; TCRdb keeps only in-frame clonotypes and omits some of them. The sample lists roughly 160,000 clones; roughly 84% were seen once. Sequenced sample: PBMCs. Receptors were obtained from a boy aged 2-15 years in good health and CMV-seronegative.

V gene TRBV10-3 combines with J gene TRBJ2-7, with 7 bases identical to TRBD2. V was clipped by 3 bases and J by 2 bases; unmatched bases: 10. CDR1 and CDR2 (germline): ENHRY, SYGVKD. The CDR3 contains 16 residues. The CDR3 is CAISDSNGRTTYEQYF. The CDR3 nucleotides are TGTGCCATCAGTGACAGTAACGGGAGGACCACCTACGAGCAGTACTTC.

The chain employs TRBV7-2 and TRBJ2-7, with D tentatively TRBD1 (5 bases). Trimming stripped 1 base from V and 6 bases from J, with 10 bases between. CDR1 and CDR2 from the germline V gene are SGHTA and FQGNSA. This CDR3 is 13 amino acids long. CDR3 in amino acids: CASSLEWGVEQYF. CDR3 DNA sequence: TGTGCCAGCAGCTTAGAGTGGGGCGTCGAGCAGTACTTC.

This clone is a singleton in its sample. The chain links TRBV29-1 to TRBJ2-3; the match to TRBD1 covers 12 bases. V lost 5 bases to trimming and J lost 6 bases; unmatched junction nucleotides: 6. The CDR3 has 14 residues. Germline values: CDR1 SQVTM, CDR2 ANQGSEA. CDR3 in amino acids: CSVRGTGGADTQYF. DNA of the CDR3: TGCAGCGTTAGGGGGACAGGGGGCGCGGATACGCAGTATTTT.

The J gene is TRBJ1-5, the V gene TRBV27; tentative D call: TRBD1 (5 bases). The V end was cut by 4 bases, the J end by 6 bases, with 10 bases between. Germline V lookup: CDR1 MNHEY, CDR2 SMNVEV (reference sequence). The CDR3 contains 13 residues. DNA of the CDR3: TGTGCCAGCAGTTGGGGGGTTACTCAGCCCCAGCATTTT. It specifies CASSWGVTQPQHF.

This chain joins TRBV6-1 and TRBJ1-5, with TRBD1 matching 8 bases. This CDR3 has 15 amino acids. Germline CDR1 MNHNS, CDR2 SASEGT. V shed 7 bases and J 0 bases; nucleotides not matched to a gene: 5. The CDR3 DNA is TGTGCCAGCAACGAAGACAGGGGTAGCAATCAGCCCCAGCATTTT. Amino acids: CASNEDRGSNQPQHF.

CDR3 loop: CAISEYSGSSYNEQFF. CDR3 nucleotide sequence: TGTGCCATCAGTGAGTATAGCGGGAGCTCCTACAATGAGCAGTTCTTC. The chain carries TRBV10-3 and TRBJ2-1, with 9 bases lining up with TRBD2. The trim removed 1 base at V and 0 bases at J, leaving 1 base unmatched. The CDR3 totals 16 residues. Per the germline V gene, CDR1 is ENHRY and CDR2 is SYGVKD.

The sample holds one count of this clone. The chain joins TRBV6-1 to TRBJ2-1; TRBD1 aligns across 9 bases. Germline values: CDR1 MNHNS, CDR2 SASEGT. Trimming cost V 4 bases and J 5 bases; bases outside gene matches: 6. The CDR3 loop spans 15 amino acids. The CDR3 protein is CASSAAGQGNNEQFF. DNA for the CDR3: TGTGCCAGCAGTGCGGCGGGACAGGGTAACAATGAGCAGTTCTTC.

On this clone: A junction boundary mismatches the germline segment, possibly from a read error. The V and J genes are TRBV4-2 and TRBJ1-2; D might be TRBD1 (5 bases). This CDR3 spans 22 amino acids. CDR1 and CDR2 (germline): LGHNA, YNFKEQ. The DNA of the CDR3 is TGTGCCAGCGGCCAAGATATAGGGGCAGGAAATTCCTGGATCCCCCCTAACTATGGCTACACCTTC. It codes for CASGQDIGAGNSWIPPNYGYTF.

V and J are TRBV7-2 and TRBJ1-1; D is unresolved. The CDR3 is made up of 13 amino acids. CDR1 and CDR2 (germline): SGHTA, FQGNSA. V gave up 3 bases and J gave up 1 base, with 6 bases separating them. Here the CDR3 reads CASSLTGNTEAFF. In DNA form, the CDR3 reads TGTGCCAGCAGCTTGACGGGGAACACTGAAGCTTTCTTT.

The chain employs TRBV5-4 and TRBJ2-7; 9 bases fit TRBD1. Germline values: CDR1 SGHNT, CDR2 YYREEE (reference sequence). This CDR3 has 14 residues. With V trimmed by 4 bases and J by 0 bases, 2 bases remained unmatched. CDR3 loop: CASSQTGGSYEQYF. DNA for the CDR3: TGTGCCAGCAGCCAGACAGGGGGCTCCTACGAGCAGTACTTC.

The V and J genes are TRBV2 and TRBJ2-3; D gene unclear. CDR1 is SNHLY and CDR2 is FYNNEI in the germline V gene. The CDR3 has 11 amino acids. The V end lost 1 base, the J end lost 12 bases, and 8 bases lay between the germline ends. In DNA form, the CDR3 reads TGTGCCAGCAGTGAAGGGGCCGTTCAGTATTTT. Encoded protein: CASSEGAVQYF.

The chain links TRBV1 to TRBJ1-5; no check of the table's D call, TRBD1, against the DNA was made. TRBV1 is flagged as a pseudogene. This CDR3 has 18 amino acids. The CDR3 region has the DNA TGCACCAGCAGCCAAGATTTGCACACGGGACAGGGCAATCAGCCCCAGCATTTT. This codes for CTSSQDLHTGQGNQPQHF.

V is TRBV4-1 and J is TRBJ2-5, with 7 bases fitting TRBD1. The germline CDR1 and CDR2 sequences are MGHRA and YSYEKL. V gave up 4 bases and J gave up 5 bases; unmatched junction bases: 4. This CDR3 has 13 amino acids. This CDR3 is CASSPYRGETQYF. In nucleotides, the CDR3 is TGCGCCAGCAGCCCCTACAGGGGTGAGACCCAGTACTTC.

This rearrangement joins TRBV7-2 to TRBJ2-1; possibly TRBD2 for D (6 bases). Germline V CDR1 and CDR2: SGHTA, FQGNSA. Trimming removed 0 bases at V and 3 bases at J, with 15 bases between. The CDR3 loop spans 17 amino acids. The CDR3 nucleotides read TGTGCCAGCAGCTTAGCGCGGTCGGGAGCCCTCTACAATGAGCAGTTCTTC. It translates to CASSLARSGALYNEQFF. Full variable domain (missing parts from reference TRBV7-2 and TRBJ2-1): GAGVSQSPSNKVTEKGKDVELRCDPISGHTALYWYRQSLGQGLEFLIYFQGNSAPDKSGLPSDRFSAERTGGSVSTLTIQRTQQEDSAVYLCASSLARSGALYNEQFFGPGTRLTVL.

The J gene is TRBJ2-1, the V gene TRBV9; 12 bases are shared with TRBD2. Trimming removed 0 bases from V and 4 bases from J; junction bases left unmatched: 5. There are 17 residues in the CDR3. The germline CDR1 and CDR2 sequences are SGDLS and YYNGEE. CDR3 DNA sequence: TGTGCCAGCAGCGTAGCGGCTAGCGGGAGGGCATACAATGAGCAGTTCTTC. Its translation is CASSVAASGRAYNEQFF.

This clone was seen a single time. In DNA form, the CDR3 reads TGCAGCGTCGTGACAGGGGGCGATAGCTATGGCTACACCTTC. Amino acid sequence: CSVVTGGDSYGYTF. The V and J genes are TRBV29-1 and TRBJ1-2, with 10 nucleotides matching TRBD1. The CDR3 consists of 14 residues. V lost 6 bases and J lost 4; bases outside the gene matches: 8. CDR1 SQVTM and CDR2 ANQGSEA come from the germline V gene.

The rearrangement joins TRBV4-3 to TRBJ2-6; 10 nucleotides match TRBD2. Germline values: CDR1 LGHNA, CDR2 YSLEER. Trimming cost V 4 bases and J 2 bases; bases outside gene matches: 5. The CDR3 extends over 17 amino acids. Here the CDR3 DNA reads TGCGCCAGCAGCCTCCCTAGCGGGAGTCCTGGGGCCAACGTCCTGACTTTC. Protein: CASSLPSGSPGANVLTF.

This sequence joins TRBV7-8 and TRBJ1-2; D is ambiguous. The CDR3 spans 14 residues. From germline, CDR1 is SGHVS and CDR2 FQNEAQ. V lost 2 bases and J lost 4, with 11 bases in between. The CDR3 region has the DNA TGTGCCAGCAGCTTAAACGGAGTTCTCTATGGCTACACCTTC. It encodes CASSLNGVLYGYTF. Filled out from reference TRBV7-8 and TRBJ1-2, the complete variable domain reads GAGVSQSPRYKVAKRGQDVALRCDPISGHVSLFWYQQALGQGPEFLTYFQNEAQLDKSGLPSDRFFAERPEGSVSTLKIQRTQQEDSAVYLCASSLNGVLYGYTFGSGTRLTVV.

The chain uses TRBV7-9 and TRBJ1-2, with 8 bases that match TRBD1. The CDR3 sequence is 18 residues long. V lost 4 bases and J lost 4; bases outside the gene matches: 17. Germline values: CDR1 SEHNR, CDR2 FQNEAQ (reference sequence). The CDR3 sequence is CASSSRGSAGTGGYGYTF. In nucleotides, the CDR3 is TGTGCCAGCAGCTCTAGAGGTAGCGCCGGGACAGGAGGCTATGGCTACACCTTC.

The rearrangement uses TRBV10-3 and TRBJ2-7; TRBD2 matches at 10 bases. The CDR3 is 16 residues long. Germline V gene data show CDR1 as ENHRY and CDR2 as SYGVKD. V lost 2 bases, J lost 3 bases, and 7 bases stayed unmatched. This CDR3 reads CAISEPIGLADYEQYF. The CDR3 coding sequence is TGTGCCATCAGTGAGCCGATAGGACTAGCGGACTACGAGCAGTACTTC.